This T cell receptor (beta chain) was identified during a study of T cell repertoires in cytomegalovirus infection. For the study at large: Signatures in public TCR beta sequences pointed to both CMV infection and matching HLA type.

TCRdb reprocessed the reads via MiXCR and lists one record per CDR3 protein. The table has approximately 1,000,000 distinct CDR3 sequences, more than 25% seen once. The CDR3 runs 16 residues. V lost 5 bases and J lost 4; bases outside the gene matches: 10. Germline V lookup: CDR1 MDHEN, CDR2 SYDVKM. In the case of this clonotype: The antigen remains undetermined.

This TCR came from a human donor in good health (CMV status not recorded). Some clones in this sample may be carry-over from other donors' samples. The chain employs TRBV28 and TRBJ1-2; 10 bases align to TRBD1. Specimen: cultured CD8+ T cells from PBMCs, collected from culture after CMV antigen stimulation. For the CDR3, the DNA is TGTGCCAGCAGTACTACTGACAGGGGGCGAGGCTATGGCTACACCTTC. Translation: CASSTTDRGRGYGYTF.